These 30 T cell receptor beta chains were sequenced from one sample in a study of Graves' ophthalmopathy and Graves' hyperthyroidism. RNA transcripts served as template for amplifying TCR beta CDR3 sequences. After a first-round RT-PCR with HTBI primers, a second-round multiplex PCR was run. TCRdb recomputed calls from the multiplex PCR reads with MiXCR, one row per CDR3 protein. The sample includes more than 300,000 distinct CDR3 sequences, 15% of them seen just once. The sample comprised peripheral blood. These receptors originate from a woman aged 18-29 years with stable Graves' hyperthyroidism.

In this sample, this clonotype turned up many times. This chain joins TRBV7-2 and TRBJ2-7, with D tentatively TRBD2 (6 bases). The CDR3 totals 13 residues. Trimming removed 5 bases from V and 4 bases from J, with 12 bases in between. Germline values: CDR1 SGHTA, CDR2 FQGNSA. The CDR3 loop reads CASSRLVWYEQYF. The CDR3 region has the DNA TGTGCCAGCAGCCGACTAGTTTGGTACGAGCAGTACTTC.

This clonotype was seen ten or more times. The chain uses TRBV11-1 and TRBJ1-2; D may be TRBD1 (6 bases). Germline values: CDR1 SGHAT, CDR2 FQDESV (reference sequence). The CDR3 totals 17 residues. Trimming removed 2 bases from V and 3 bases from J, with 19 bases in between. Here the CDR3 DNA reads TGTGCCAGCAGCTTAAATCTGGAGGACAGCGTTTACTATGGCTACACCTTC. It specifies CASSLNLEDSVYYGYTF. Drawing the rest from reference TRBV11-1 and TRBJ1-2, the complete variable domain is EAEVAQSPRYKITEKSQAVAFWCDPISGHATLYWYRQILGQGPELLVQFQDESVVDDSQLPKDRFSAERLKGVDSTLKIQPAELGDSAMYLCASSLNLEDSVYYGYTFGSGTRLTVV.

This clonotype showed up many times. This rearrangement joins TRBV20-1 to TRBJ2-7, with a possible D match to TRBD2 (6 bases). Germline CDR1 is DFQATT and CDR2 is SNEGSKA (reference sequence). Trimming pared 6 bases from V and 2 bases from J, leaving 14 bases between. The CDR3 length is 13 residues. CDR3 sequence reads: CSARPGLTYEQYF. CDR3 sequence (DNA): TGCAGTGCCCGCCCGGGACTCACCTACGAGCAGTACTTC.

A few counts support this clonotype. The DNA of the CDR3 is TGTGCCACCAGTGATTTCTGGGGACAGCCATACTCTGGAAACACCATATATTTT. This translates into CATSDFWGQPYSGNTIYF. The J gene is TRBJ1-3, the V gene TRBV24-1, with 7 bases fitting TRBD1. The ends lost 1 base at V and 0 bases at J; junction bases unmatched: 8. This CDR3 has 18 amino acids. CDR1 is KGHDR and CDR2 is SFDVKD in the germline V gene.

This clonotype was seen at least ten times. The chain links TRBV12-3 or TRBV12-4 to TRBJ1-1; D is perhaps TRBD1 (5 bases). The V gene lost 1 base and the J gene lost 0 bases, with 15 bases spanning the gap. The CDR3 is 17 residues long. CDR3 residues: CASSLGFSDSMNTEAFF. The CDR3 DNA sequence: TGTGCCAGCAGTTTAGGGTTCTCCGACAGCATGAACACTGAAGCTTTCTTT.

There are many counts of this clonotype. Sequence at one end of the junction differs from germline and may be a read error. The V and J genes are TRBV11-2 and TRBJ2-4, with a tentative D call TRBD1 (6 bases). CDR1 is SGHAT and CDR2 is FQNNGV in the germline V gene. This CDR3 has 13 amino acids. The CDR3 DNA reads as TGTGCCAGCAGCCCTGGGGGCCTCTTCATTAAGTACTTC. Protein sequence: CASSPGGLFIKYF.

This clonotype was detected ten times or more. V is TRBV27 and J is TRBJ2-3, with 9 bases matching TRBD1. Germline-derived CDR1 and CDR2 are MNHEY and SMNVEV (reference sequence). The CDR3 loop spans 14 amino acids. The V segment lost 2 bases and the J segment 4 bases; nucleotides outside the gene matches: 1. CDR3 in amino acids: CASSLRQGADTQYF. Written as DNA, the CDR3 is TGTGCCAGCAGTTTAAGACAGGGGGCAGATACGCAGTATTTT.

This clonotype was recorded at least ten times. The V call is TRBV9, the J call TRBJ2-7, with D perhaps matching TRBD2 (5 bases). CDR3 length: 14 residues. The germline gives CDR1 SGDLS, CDR2 YYNGEE. V was shortened by 4 bases and J by 2 bases, with 13 bases between the two germline ends. The CDR3 region is CASSPTLATYEQYF. The CDR3 DNA reads as TGTGCCAGCAGCCCTACTCTAGCAACCTACGAGCAGTACTTC.

This clonotype was counted ten times or more. The chain has TRBV6-1 and TRBJ1-5; TRBD1 aligns across 8 bases. V lost 3 bases and J lost 5; bases outside the gene matches: 3. CDR1 is MNHNS and CDR2 is SASEGT in the germline V gene. This CDR3 is built from 14 residues. DNA of the CDR3: TGTGCCAGCAGTGAGTGGACAGGGCATCAGCCCCAGCATTTT. Translated: CASSEWTGHQPQHF.

The chain carries TRBV20-1 and TRBJ2-7; weak D call: TRBD1 (7 bases). This CDR3 spans 15 amino acids. Germline CDR1 DFQATT, CDR2 SNEGSKA (reference sequence). CDR3 DNA: TGCAGTGCTGCGCCGGGACAGCGGCTCGGGAGCGAGCAGTGCGTC. Protein product: CSAAPGQRLGSEQCV.

This clonotype was observed at least ten times. The genes are TRBV25-1 and TRBJ2-5; D is possibly TRBD1 (6 bases). Germline V lookup: CDR1 MGHDK, CDR2 SYGVNS. The CDR3 is 16 residues long. Trimming left V 5 bases short and J 5 bases short, with 21 bases between. As DNA, the CDR3 is TGTGCCAGCAGTCCCCCCCGACAGGCCCTAAGGGAGACCCAGTACTTC. Translation gives CASSPPRQALRETQYF. The variable domain in full, completed from reference TRBV25-1 and TRBJ2-5, reads EADIYQTPRYLVIGTGKKITLECSQTMGHDKMYWYQQDPGMELHLIHYSYGVNSTEKGDLSSESTVSRIRTEHFPLTLESARPSHTSQYLCASSPPRQALRETQYFGPGTRLLVL.

In its sample, this clonotype was seen once. V gene TRBV12-5 combines with J gene TRBJ1-5; D ambiguous. This CDR3 region has 15 residues. Trimming stripped 0 bases from V and 0 bases from J, with 6 bases between. CDR1 LGHNT and CDR2 FRNRAP come from the germline V gene. CDR3 nucleotides: TGTGCTAGTGGTTTGGTACCGGCTAGCAATCAGCCCCAGCATTTT. The encoded protein is CASGLVPASNQPQHF.

In its sample, this clonotype was seen many times. J is TRBJ1-3 and V is TRBV2, with D uncertain. The germline V gene has CDR1 SNHLY and CDR2 FYNNEI. Between the trimmed V and J ends, which lost 2 bases and 10 bases, there was a span of 9 bases. The length of the CDR3 is 12 residues. DNA of the CDR3: TGTGCCAGCAGTGAAAGCATAAGGACCATATATTTT. Translated: CASSESIRTIYF.

This clonotype was counted at least ten times. The chain joins TRBV12-5 to TRBJ2-7; 8 positions match TRBD1. The germline V gene has CDR1 LGHNT and CDR2 FRNRAP. With 6 bases clipped from V and 4 bases from J, the junction kept 5 bases outside the gene matches. The CDR3 is 13 residues long. The CDR3 sequence is CASGPDREYEQYF. The CDR3 region has the DNA TGTGCTAGTGGACCGGACAGGGAATACGAGCAGTACTTC.

This clonotype was seen repeatedly, ten times or more. This chain joins TRBV18 and TRBJ2-7; 7 bases agree with TRBD1. The germline V gene encodes CDR1 KGHSH and CDR2 LQKENI. The length of the CDR3 is 14 residues. Trimming took 6 bases from V and 3 from J; bases not matched to a gene: 8. The CDR3 loop reads CASSFSGTVYEQYF. CDR3 bases: TGTGCCAGCTCCTTTTCCGGGACAGTCTACGAGCAGTACTTC. The complete variable domain, with remaining parts taken from reference TRBV18 and TRBJ2-7, reads NAGVMQNPRHLVRRRGQEARLRCSPMKGHSHVYWYRQLPEEGLKFMVYLQKENIIDESGMPKERFSAEFPKEGPSILRIQQVVRGDSAAYFCASSFSGTVYEQYFGPGTRLTVT.

This clonotype was counted between two and nine times. The CDR3 sequence: CASSEWRNQETQYF. The DNA of the CDR3 is TGTGCCAGCAGTGAGTGGAGGAACCAAGAGACCCAGTACTTC. This chain links TRBV6-1 with TRBJ2-5; TRBD2 might be the D (5 bases). The ends were cut back, 3 bases at V and 0 bases at J, with 8 bases in the middle. Germline assignment: CDR1 MNHNS and CDR2 SASEGT. CDR3 size: 14 residues.

There are many counts of this clonotype. CDR3 in amino acids: CASSPLENNSPLHF. For the CDR3, the DNA is TGTGCCAGCAGTCCGCTAGAAAATAATTCACCCCTCCACTTT. This chain uses TRBV12-3 or TRBV12-4 with TRBJ1-6, with D hard to call. The CDR3 has 14 residues. V was trimmed by 5 bases and J by 5 bases, leaving 10 bases between them.

This clonotype has only a few counts. This clone may be a read error of a much larger clone one base away. The chain is built from TRBV28 and TRBJ1-6; D is perhaps TRBD1 (5 bases). Germline loops: CDR1 MDHEN, CDR2 SYDVKM. The CDR3 spans 13 residues. CDR3: CASKEGLSSHLHF. DNA for the CDR3: TGTGCCAGCAAGGAGGGGTTAAGTTCACACCTCCACTTT. The full variable domain, with the rest looked up from reference TRBV28 and TRBJ1-6, is DVKVTQSSRYLVKRTGEKVFLECVQDMDHENMFWYRQDPGLGLRLIYFSYDVKMKEKGDIPEGYSVSREKKERFSLILESASTNQTSMYLCASKEGLSSHLHFGNGTRLTVT.

This clonotype was detected ten times or more. The DNA for the CDR3 is TGTGCCAGCAGCCAAGGGGTGGGGAGTCAGTACTTC. This codes for CASSQGVGSQYF. The chain uses TRBV14 and TRBJ2-5; D possibly corresponds to TRBD2 (5 bases). The V and J ends lost 1 base and 11 bases respectively, with 11 bases between them. Germline CDR1 and CDR2: SGHDN and FVKESK. The CDR3 has 12 amino acids.

This clonotype was observed at least ten times. The chain recombines TRBV20-1 with TRBJ1-1; D may be TRBD1 (5 bases). Germline V lookup: CDR1 DFQATT, CDR2 SNEGSKA (reference sequence). The CDR3 is 13 amino acids. Trimming shortened V by 5 bases and J by 2 bases, and 12 bases separated the two germline ends. The CDR3 sequence is CSALGGINTEAFF. DNA for the CDR3: TGCAGTGCTCTTGGGGGGATTAACACTGAAGCTTTCTTT.

Only a few counts were recorded for this clonotype. The chain links TRBV20-1 to TRBJ1-2; D is uncertain. Germline loops: CDR1 DFQATT, CDR2 SNEGSKA (reference sequence). CDR3 length: 15 amino acids. The ends were cut back, 0 bases at V and 2 bases at J, with 13 bases in the middle. The DNA for the CDR3 is TGCAGTGCTAGAGATCTAGACGCCCGAAACTATGGCTACACCTTC. It is translated as CSARDLDARNYGYTF.

This clonotype has a count of ten or more. V and J are TRBV20-1 and TRBJ1-5; 8 bases are a match to TRBD1. Germline CDR1 reads DFQATT; CDR2 reads SNEGSKA (reference sequence). This CDR3 contains 14 residues. J gave up 6 bases and V 4 bases, and 8 bases lay outside the gene matches. The CDR3 loop reads CSATDRGFGQPQHF. The CDR3 nucleotides read TGCAGTGCTACCGACAGGGGATTCGGTCAGCCCCAGCATTTT.

This clonotype has a count of ten or more. V and J are TRBV5-1 and TRBJ1-1; D perhaps matches TRBD1 (6 bases). The V gene's germline CDR1 is SGHRS and CDR2 YFSETQ. The CDR3 has 14 amino acids. V was clipped by 7 bases and J by 1 base, with 14 bases between them. The CDR3 DNA sequence: TGCGCCAGCGGTAGGACAGACTCGAACACTGAAGCTTTCTTT. Translating it yields CASGRTDSNTEAFF.

This clonotype was recorded many times. V gene TRBV6-1 combines with J gene TRBJ1-6; 9 nucleotides agree with TRBD1. The germline CDR1 and CDR2 sequences are MNHNS and SASEGT. After removal of 6 bases from V and 8 bases from J, the junction contained 2 bases not matched to a gene. The CDR3 extends over 13 amino acids. CDR3 coding DNA: TGTGCCAGCAGAGGGACAGGGCATTCACCCCTCCACTTT. This encodes CASRGTGHSPLHF.

Many counts were recorded for this clonotype. The chain has TRBV27 and TRBJ2-5, with 9 bases identical to TRBD2. In germline, CDR1 is MNHEY, CDR2 SMNVEV (reference sequence). V trimming: 0 bases; J trimming: 2 bases; junction bases outside the gene matches: 1. CDR3 size: 15 residues. DNA of the CDR3: TGTGCCAGCAGTTTATCTAGCGGGGGACAAGAGACCCAGTACTTC. Protein: CASSLSSGGQETQYF.

This clonotype was detected ten times or more. This chain joins TRBV12-3 or TRBV12-4 and TRBJ1-1; TRBD1 matches at 8 bases. The CDR3 is made up of 13 amino acids. V was clipped by 6 bases and J by 3 bases; unmatched bases: 3. The CDR3 DNA reads TGTGCCAGCAGGGAGACAGGGGACACTGAAGCTTTCTTT. Amino acids: CASRETGDTEAFF.

This clonotype appeared many times. The genes are TRBV6-5 and TRBJ2-7; D might be TRBD1 or TRBD2, each matching 6 bases. Germline CDR1 is MNHEY and CDR2 is SVGAGI. Deletions cut 0 bases from V and 3 bases from J, with 15 bases between. The CDR3 has 16 amino acids. The CDR3 DNA reads as TGTGCCAGCAGTTACTCGATAGGGGGGCGGGACTACGAGCAGTACTTC. This encodes CASSYSIGGRDYEQYF.

This clonotype was observed many times. The rearrangement joins TRBV27 to TRBJ2-7; no definite D call. V was clipped by 3 bases and J by 4 bases, with 19 bases between them. This CDR3 spans 16 amino acids. CDR1 MNHEY and CDR2 SMNVEV come from the germline V gene (reference sequence). Here the CDR3 reads CASSFSSAPSEYEQYF. The DNA of the CDR3 is TGTGCCAGCAGTTTCTCAAGTGCTCCGAGTGAGTACGAGCAGTACTTC.

This clonotype was found many times. This chain joins TRBV19 and TRBJ2-7; 8 positions agree with TRBD1. The CDR3 consists of 14 residues. The J segment lost 4 bases and the V segment lost 4 bases, leaving 6 bases of the junction unmatched. Germline CDR1 LNHDA, CDR2 SQIVND (reference sequence). The CDR3 here is CASSRGTGSYEQYF. CDR3 coding DNA: TGTGCCAGTAGTAGGGGGACAGGATCATACGAGCAGTACTTC.

At least ten counts were recorded for this clonotype. The V call is TRBV27, the J call TRBJ1-1; D perhaps matches TRBD1 (6 bases). CDR3 length: 15 residues. CDR1 and CDR2 from the germline V gene are MNHEY and SMNVEV (reference sequence). The germline V and J ends were trimmed by 2 bases and 6 bases, with 16 bases remaining between them. The CDR3 region is CASSLSGRGLAEAFF. The DNA for the CDR3 is TGTGCCAGCAGTTTAAGCGGCAGGGGTTTAGCTGAAGCTTTCTTT.